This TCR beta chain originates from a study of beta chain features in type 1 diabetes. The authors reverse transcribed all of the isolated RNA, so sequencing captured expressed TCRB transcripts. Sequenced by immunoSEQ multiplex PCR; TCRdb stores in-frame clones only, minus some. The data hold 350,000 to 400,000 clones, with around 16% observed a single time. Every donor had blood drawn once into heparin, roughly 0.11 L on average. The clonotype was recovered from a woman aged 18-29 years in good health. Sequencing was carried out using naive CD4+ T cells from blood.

The CDR3 region has the DNA TGTGCCAGCAGCCCCAGACAGGCCCCTCAAGAGACCCAGTACTTC. Its translation: CASSPRQAPQETQYF. The rearrangement links TRBV7-2 to TRBJ2-5; possible D gene TRBD1, 6 bases. The CDR3 is made up of 15 amino acids. V was pared by 5 bases and J by 2 bases, with 15 bases between. Germline V gene sequence: CDR1 SGHTA, CDR2 FQGNSA.